This T cell receptor beta chain emerged from a study of T cells in women clearing cervical HPV infection. Study results and caveats: Effector/memory and HPV-specific T cells were not isolated, and association timing is unknown. TRBV6-7 abundance was lower in cases than controls (0.11% versus 0.16%). CIN3+ cases had significantly higher TCR repertoire richness than controls, but evenness did not differ.

With respect to this clone: No antigen is known for it. Read coverage stops 3 residues before the CDR3 terminus; the germline J gene supplies the remainder.

Trimming pared 0 bases from V and 5 bases from J, leaving 10 bases between. This CDR3 has 14 amino acids. Germline V gene data show CDR1 as MGHRA and CDR2 as YSYEKL. The protocol was immunoSEQ multiplex PCR, while the TCRdb copy is restricted to in-frame clones and leaves out a portion. The sample data list about 19,000 clones. The chain is built from TRBV4-1 and TRBJ2-5; perhaps TRBD1 as D (6 bases). Sequencing input: blood buffy coat. The clonotype comes from a woman aged 18-70 years with a cervical HPV16 infection that either progressed to CIN3+ or cleared (not recorded which). The CDR3 DNA, read in part, is TGCGCCAGCAGCCAAGAATGGGGGCGGGAGACC. It specifies CASSQEWGRET. The complete CDR3 reads CASSQEWGRETQYF.